This T cell receptor beta chain was identified in a study of CD8+ T cells in alopecia areata. Reverse transcription of extracted RNA yielded cDNA, which provided the sequencing template. Assay: immunoSEQ multiplex PCR; the TCRdb copy retains only in-frame clones and omits some. The sample carries fewer than 250,000 clones, roughly 40% recorded once. Per germline, CDR1 SQVTM and CDR2 ANQGSEA. Trimming took off 5 bases at V and 4 bases at J, with 8 bases between the two ends. This CDR3 contains 11 residues. The sample's treatment: oral pan-JAK inhibitor, 5-10 mg twice daily. The receptor was isolated from a human donor with alopecia areata. This sample comprised CD4+ T cells sorted from blood, obtained at approximately week 36, from a patient treated with tofacitinib. The rearrangement joins TRBV29-1 to TRBJ1-2; tentatively, D is TRBD1 (5 bases). DNA for the CDR3: TGCAGCGTTCCAGGGATCTATGGCTACACCTTC. Translated: CSVPGIYGYTF.